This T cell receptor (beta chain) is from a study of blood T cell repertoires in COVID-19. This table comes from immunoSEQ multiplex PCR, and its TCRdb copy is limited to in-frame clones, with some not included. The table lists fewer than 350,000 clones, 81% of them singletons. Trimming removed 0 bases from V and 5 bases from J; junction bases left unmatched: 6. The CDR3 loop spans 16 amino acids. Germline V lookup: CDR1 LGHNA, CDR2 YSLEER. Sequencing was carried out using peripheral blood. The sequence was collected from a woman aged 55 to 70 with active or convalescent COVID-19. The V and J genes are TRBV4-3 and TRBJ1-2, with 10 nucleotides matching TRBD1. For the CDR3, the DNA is TGCGCCAGCAGCCAAGATCCCCGGACAGGGGGATATGGCTACACCTTC. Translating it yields CASSQDPRTGGYGYTF.